This passage covers 2 T cell receptor beta chains from one sample sequenced in a study of Ad26.COV2.S vaccination and SARS-CoV-2 variants. TCRdb's table, derived via immunoSEQ multiplex PCR, lists solely in-frame clones and lacks some. Among some 180,000 clones listed, around nine tenths were seen once. The source material was peripheral blood, sampled after recovery from COVID-19. These receptors came from a human donor who had recovered from COVID-19.

About this clone itself: Germline and junction disagree at one end, which may indicate a read error. The V and J genes are TRBV7-7 and TRBJ2-1; D gene unclear. This CDR3 region has 16 residues. CDR1 is SSHAT and CDR2 is FNYEAQ in the germline V gene (reference sequence). The CDR3 loop reads CASSSTRGSSYNEQFF. CDR3 in DNA: TGTGCTAGCAGCTCCACGCGCGGCAGCTCCTACAATGAGCAGTTCTTC.

V usage is TRBV19 and J usage is TRBJ2-7, with 9 bases lining up with TRBD2. The CDR3 loop spans 16 amino acids. Trimming removed 4 bases from V and 1 base from J; junction bases left unmatched: 8. The V gene's germline CDR1 is LNHDA and CDR2 SQIVND (reference sequence). The CDR3 nucleotides read TGTGCCAGTAGTACCGATTGGGGACTAGCATCCTACGAGCAGTACTTC. It translates to CASSTDWGLASYEQYF.